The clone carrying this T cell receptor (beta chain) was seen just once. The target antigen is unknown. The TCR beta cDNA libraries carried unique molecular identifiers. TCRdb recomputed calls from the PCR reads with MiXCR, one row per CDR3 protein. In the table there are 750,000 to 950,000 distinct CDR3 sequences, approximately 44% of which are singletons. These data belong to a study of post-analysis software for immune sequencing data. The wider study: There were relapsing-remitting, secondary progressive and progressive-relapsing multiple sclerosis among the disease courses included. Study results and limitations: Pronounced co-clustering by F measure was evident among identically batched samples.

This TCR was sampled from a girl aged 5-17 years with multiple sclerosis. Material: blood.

The CDR3, as DNA: TGTGCCAGCAGTTATGATGGGACTAGCGGCACCTCTAACGAGCAGTACTTC. It encodes CASSYDGTSGTSNEQYF. The chain combines TRBV6-2 or TRBV6-3 with TRBJ2-5; TRBD2 aligns across 11 bases. With the DNA end fitting TRBJ2-7 better, the J assignment may be wrong. This CDR3 is built from 17 residues. The germline CDR1 and CDR2 sequences are MNHEY and SVGEGT.